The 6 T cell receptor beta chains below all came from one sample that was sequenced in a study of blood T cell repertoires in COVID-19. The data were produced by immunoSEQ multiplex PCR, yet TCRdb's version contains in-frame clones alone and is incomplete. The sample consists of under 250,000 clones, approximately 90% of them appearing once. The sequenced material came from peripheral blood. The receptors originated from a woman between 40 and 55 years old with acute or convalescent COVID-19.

CDR3 DNA: TGTGCCAGCAGGACACAGGGGAACACTGAAGCTTTCTTT. Its protein is CASRTQGNTEAFF. The chain combines TRBV2 with TRBJ1-1; a possible D gene is TRBD1 (6 bases). Trimming removed 6 bases at V and 1 base at J, with 9 bases between. The CDR3 runs 13 residues. Germline values: CDR1 SNHLY, CDR2 FYNNEI.

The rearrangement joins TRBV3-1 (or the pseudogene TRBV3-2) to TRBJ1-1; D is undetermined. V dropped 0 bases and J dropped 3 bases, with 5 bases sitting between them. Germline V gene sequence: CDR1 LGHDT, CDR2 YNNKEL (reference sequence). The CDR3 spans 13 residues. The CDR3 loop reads CASSQESDTEAFF. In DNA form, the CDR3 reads TGTGCCAGCAGCCAAGAATCGGACACTGAAGCTTTCTTT.

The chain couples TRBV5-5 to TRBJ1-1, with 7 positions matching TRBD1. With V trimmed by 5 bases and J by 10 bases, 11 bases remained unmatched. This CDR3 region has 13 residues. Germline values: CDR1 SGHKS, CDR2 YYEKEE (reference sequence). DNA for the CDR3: TGTGCCAGCAGTCATGGAGGTGGACAGGCAGCTTTCTTT. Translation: CASSHGGGQAAFF.

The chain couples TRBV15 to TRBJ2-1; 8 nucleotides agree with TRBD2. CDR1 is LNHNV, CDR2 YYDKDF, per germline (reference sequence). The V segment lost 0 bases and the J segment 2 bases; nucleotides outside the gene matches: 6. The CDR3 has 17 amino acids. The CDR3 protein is CATSRESMTSAYNEQFF. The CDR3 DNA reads TGTGCCACCAGCAGAGAATCTATGACTAGCGCCTACAATGAGCAGTTCTTC.

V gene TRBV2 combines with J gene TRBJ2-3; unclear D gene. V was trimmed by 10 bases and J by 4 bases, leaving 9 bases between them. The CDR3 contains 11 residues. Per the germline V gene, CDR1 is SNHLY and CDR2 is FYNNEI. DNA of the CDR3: TGTGCCACCACAAGTCCAGATACGCAGTATTTT. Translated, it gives CATTSPDTQYF.

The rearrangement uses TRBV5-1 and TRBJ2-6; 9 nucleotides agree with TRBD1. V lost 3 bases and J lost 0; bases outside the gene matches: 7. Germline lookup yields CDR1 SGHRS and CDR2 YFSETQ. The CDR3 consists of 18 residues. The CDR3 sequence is CASSSGTGFSSGANVLTF. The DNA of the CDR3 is TGCGCCAGCAGCTCTGGGACAGGGTTTAGCTCTGGGGCCAACGTCCTGACTTTC. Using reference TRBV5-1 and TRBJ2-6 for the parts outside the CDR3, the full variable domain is KAGVTQTPRYLIKTRGQQVTLSCSPISGHRSVSWYQQTPGQGLQFLFEYFSETQRNKGNFPGRFSGRQFSNSRSEMNVSTLELGDSALYLCASSSGTGFSSGANVLTFGAGSRLTVL.